One and the same sample provided the 11 T cell receptor beta chains below, sequenced in a study of cytomegalovirus exposure and HLA in healthy donors. The PCR had 60 Vbeta and 13 Jbeta primers. Here immunoSEQ multiplex PCR was the method, and the copy in TCRdb shows in-frame clones only, minus some. The sample has about 170,000 clones, almost 80% seen once. The sample was PBMCs. These receptors all come from a woman in her 50s in good health and CMV-seropositive.

This clone is a singleton in its sample. The chain carries TRBV18 and TRBJ2-1, with 7 bases fitting TRBD1. V dropped 3 bases and J dropped 1; count of bases not matched to a gene: 6. The germline V gene has CDR1 KGHSH and CDR2 LQKENI. There are 16 residues in the CDR3. The CDR3 coding sequence is TGTGCCAGCTCACCCCCGGGACAGATATCCTACAATGAGCAGTTCTTC. Amino acids: CASSPPGQISYNEQFF.

V and J are TRBV7-2 and TRBJ2-1; 10 bases map to TRBD2. Losses at the gene ends were 4 bases for V and 6 bases for J; bases not matched to a gene: 6. CDR1 is SGHTA and CDR2 is FQGNSA in the germline V gene. The CDR3 is 15 amino acids. CDR3 amino acids: CASSSQRGGLNEQFF. As DNA, the CDR3 is TGTGCCAGCAGCTCACAGCGGGGGGGCCTCAATGAGCAGTTCTTC. Full variable domain (rest looked up from reference TRBV7-2 and TRBJ2-1): GAGVSQSPSNKVTEKGKDVELRCDPISGHTALYWYRQSLGQGLEFLIYFQGNSAPDKSGLPSDRFSAERTGGSVSTLTIQRTQQEDSAVYLCASSSQRGGLNEQFFGPGTRLTVL.

DNA for the CDR3: TGTGCCAGCAGTGAATACACCCCCTACGAGCAGTACTTC. It translates to CASSEYTPYEQYF. The chain employs TRBV2 and TRBJ2-7; D is ambiguous. This CDR3 region has 13 residues. The V and J ends lost 2 bases and 2 bases respectively, with 7 bases between them. Germline-derived CDR1 and CDR2 are SNHLY and FYNNEI. The whole variable domain, remainder taken from reference TRBV2 and TRBJ2-7, is EPEVTQTPSHQVTQMGQEVILRCVPISNHLYFYWYRQILGQKVEFLVSFYNNEISEKSEIFDDQFSVERPDGSNFTLKIRSTKLEDSAMYFCASSEYTPYEQYFGPGTRLTVT.

This chain connects TRBV28 to TRBJ1-1; D remains unclear. The V gene lost 3 bases and the J gene lost 6 bases, with 23 bases spanning the gap. CDR1 and CDR2 (germline): MDHEN, SYDVKM. The CDR3 has 17 amino acids. CDR3 nucleotides: TGTGCCAGCAGTTTCCCGTTCCCGTCTCCCATGGCCCCTGAAGCTTTCTTT. Protein: CASSFPFPSPMAPEAFF.

The chain has TRBV7-8 and TRBJ2-1, with D possibly matching TRBD1 (5 bases). V lost 7 bases to trimming and J lost 7 bases, with 11 bases between them. Germline CDR1 is SGHVS and CDR2 is FQNEAQ. The length of the CDR3 is 12 residues. CDR3 in DNA: TGTGCCAGCAAATCAGGGTTGAATGAGCAGTTCTTC. It translates to CASKSGLNEQFF.

The J gene is TRBJ2-3, the V gene TRBV7-2, with D possibly matching TRBD2 (5 bases). Looked up from germline, CDR1 is SGHTA and CDR2 is FQGNSA. Trimming removed 8 bases at V and 3 bases at J, with 15 bases between. The CDR3 covers 14 residues. In DNA, the CDR3 is TGTGCCAGCCGGTCAGCCCCGGGAACAGATACGCAGTATTTT. Translated, it gives CASRSAPGTDTQYF.

This rearrangement joins TRBV7-2 to TRBJ1-1; 10 nucleotides agree with TRBD1. With V trimmed by 4 bases and J by 8 bases, 7 bases remained unmatched. CDR1 and CDR2 from the germline V gene are SGHTA and FQGNSA. CDR3 length: 14 residues. This CDR3 is CASSYRGQGGEAFF. The CDR3, as DNA: TGTGCCAGCAGCTACCGCGGACAGGGGGGAGAAGCTTTCTTT.

V usage is TRBV6-6 and J usage is TRBJ1-5; D is ambiguous. The ends were cut back, 0 bases at V and 1 base at J, with 7 bases in the middle. The CDR3 runs to 15 residues. Germline values: CDR1 MNHNY, CDR2 SVGAGI (reference sequence). The CDR3 DNA follows: TGTGCCAGCAGTTACTCCAGGTACAGCAATCAGCCCCAGCATTTT. Translation: CASSYSRYSNQPQHF.

The V call is TRBV7-2, the J call TRBJ2-3; 7 bases are shared with TRBD2. The CDR3 contains 14 residues. Germline CDR1 reads SGHTA; CDR2 reads FQGNSA. Trimming removed 3 bases from V and 2 bases from J; junction bases left unmatched: 2. CDR3 residues: CASSLAGDTDTQYF. The CDR3 DNA follows: TGTGCCAGCAGCTTGGCGGGAGACACAGATACGCAGTATTTT. Supplemented by reference TRBV7-2 and TRBJ2-3, the full variable domain reads GAGVSQSPSNKVTEKGKDVELRCDPISGHTALYWYRQSLGQGLEFLIYFQGNSAPDKSGLPSDRFSAERTGGSVSTLTIQRTQQEDSAVYLCASSLAGDTDTQYFGPGTRLTVL.

This clone has just a few counts. The chain carries TRBV6-5 and TRBJ2-2; D perhaps matches TRBD1 (5 bases). Trimming removed 4 bases at V and 5 bases at J, with 5 bases between. CDR1 and CDR2 from the germline V gene are MNHEY and SVGAGI. The CDR3 loop spans 12 amino acids. The CDR3 loop reads CASSWTTGELFF. The CDR3 DNA reads as TGTGCCAGCAGTTGGACAACCGGGGAGCTGTTTTTT.

The V call is TRBV6-4, the J call TRBJ2-7; TRBD1 agrees at 7 bases. The CDR3 extends over 19 amino acids. Germline CDR1 reads MRHNA; CDR2 reads SNTAGT. J gave up 2 bases and V 6 bases, and 22 bases lay outside the gene matches. As DNA, the CDR3 is TGTGCCAGCAGCGTTTTACGTCCAGCCGAGGACAGGAGTACCTACGAGCAGTACTTC. Translation gives CASSVLRPAEDRSTYEQYF.